The rows below give T cell receptor beta chains drawn from one sample of a study of blood T cell repertoires in COVID-19. Assay used: immunoSEQ multiplex PCR; TCRdb lists only in-frame clones, some missing. The sample contains about 220,000 clones, 85% of which appear only once. The source material was peripheral blood. The receptors stem from a woman between 65 and 79 years old with COVID-19, enrolled during active disease. CDR3s include the opening cysteine and the closing phenylalanine or tryptophan. The order of the fields is clone size, D gene, V gene, J gene, CDR3 protein, CDR3 DNA. A D gene is named only where the DNA matches it firmly. Clone size, where shown, is once, few, many, or a class for clones that have expanded.

>few|-|TRBV7-8|TRBJ1-1
CASSPQRGTRDTEAFF
TGTGCCAGCAGCCCCCAGCGGGGGACAAGAGACACTGAAGCTTTCTTT
>-|-|TRBV6-2/TRBV6-3|TRBJ1-1
CASSPRHSEAFF
TGTGCCAGCAGCCCTCGACACTCTGAAGCTTTCTTT
>-|TRBD1|TRBV14|TRBJ2-2
CASRAGQGRSGELFF
TGTGCCAGCCGGGCAGGACAGGGGAGGTCCGGGGAGCTGTTTTTT
>-|-|TRBV11-3|TRBJ1-1
CASSLESPEAFF
TGTGCCAGCAGCTTAGAGTCCCCCGAGGCTTTCTTT
>-|TRBD2|TRBV19|TRBJ2-6
CASSKWEGGGANVLTF
TGTGCCAGTAGTAAGTGGGAGGGCGGTGGGGCCAACGTCCTGACTTTC
>-|-|TRBV7-5|TRBJ2-1
CARSPGVRRRGDWDEQFF
TGTGCCAGAAGCCCAGGGGTCCGGAGGCGGGGGGATTGGGACGAGCAGTTCTTC
>-|-|TRBV5-4|TRBJ2-7
CASSLAGQTVEQYF
TGTGCCAGCAGCTTGGCCGGACAAACGGTCGAGCAGTACTTC
>-|TRBD1|TRBV7-3|TRBJ2-3
CASSSSGTGRPPDTQYF
TGTGCCAGCAGCTCATCTGGGACAGGGAGACCACCAGATACGCAGTATTTT
>once|TRBD2|TRBV5-1|TRBJ2-7
CASSLAPGLESEQYF
TGCGCCAGCAGCTTGGCCCCGGGACTAGAGAGCGAGCAGTACTTC
>-|-|TRBV12-1|TRBJ1-1
CASRRTGNTEAFF
TGTGCCAGCAGAAGGACAGGGAACACTGAAGCTTTCTTT
>once|-|TRBV7-9|TRBJ1-5
CASSQGSNQPQHF
TGTGCCAGCAGTCAGGGGAGCAATCAGCCCCAGCATTTT
>-|-|TRBV18|TRBJ2-7
CASSPQGQGNEQYF
TGTGCCAGCTCACCTCAGGGGCAGGGGAACGAGCAGTACTTC
>once|-|TRBV24-1|TRBJ2-3
CATSDLRSAGRRDTQYF
TGTGCCACCAGTGATTTGAGGTCGGCAGGGCGACGAGATACGCAGTATTTT
>once|TRBD2|TRBV7-3|TRBJ2-1
CASSSGLAGDNEQFF
TGTGCCAGCAGCTCGGGACTAGCGGGAGACAATGAGCAGTTCTTC
>-|-|TRBV6-4|TRBJ2-4
CASSGQPKNIQYF
TGTGCCAGCAGCGGACAGCCCAAAAACATTCAGTACTTC
>-|TRBD1|TRBV2|TRBJ1-1
CASSERTGGANTEAFF
TGTGCCAGCAGTGAGAGGACAGGGGGCGCAAACACTGAAGCTTTCTTT
>once|-|TRBV7-9|TRBJ1-2
CASSRAGRGNYGYTF
TGTGCCAGCAGCAGAGCCGGGCGGGGAAACTATGGCTACACCTTC
>-|TRBD1|TRBV5-1|TRBJ1-5
CASSFGQGGQPQHF
TGCGCCAGCAGCTTCGGACAGGGAGGGCAGCCCCAGCATTTT
>few|TRBD1|TRBV7-6|TRBJ2-2
CASSPEQGAWTGELFF
TGTGCCAGCAGCCCAGAACAGGGGGCGTGGACCGGGGAGCTGTTTTTT
>once|TRBD1|TRBV5-1|TRBJ2-5
CASSPVPRDRAPWETQYF
TGCGCCAGCAGCCCGGTACCCCGGGACAGAGCCCCCTGGGAGACCCAGTACTTC
>-|-|TRBV5-4|TRBJ1-3
CASSQGGVGNTIYF
TGTGCCAGCAGCCAGGGTGGGGTCGGAAACACCATATATTTT
>-|TRBD1|TRBV27|TRBJ1-2
CASSRQGDGAYGYTF
TGTGCCAGCAGTCGACAGGGGGACGGGGCCTATGGCTACACCTTC
>-|-|TRBV11-3|TRBJ2-3
CASSDDNTSTDTQYF
TGTGCCAGCAGCGACGACAACACTAGCACAGATACGCAGTATTTT
>-|-|TRBV4-3|TRBJ1-3
CASSQFSALRNTIYF
TGCGCCAGCAGCCAATTCAGCGCCCTTCGAAACACCATATATTTT
>-|TRBD2|TRBV7-8|TRBJ2-7
CASSLPSGGSYYEQYF
TGTGCCAGCAGCTTACCCTCAGGCGGGAGCTACTACGAGCAGTACTTC
>-|-|TRBV12-3/TRBV12-4|TRBJ1-5
CASSFGASQPQHF
TGTGCCAGCAGTTTTGGGGCCAGTCAGCCCCAGCATTTT
>-|-|TRBV5-1|TRBJ2-7
CASSSLPGVPDEQYF
TGCGCCAGCAGCTCCTTACCAGGGGTCCCGGACGAGCAGTACTTC
>-|-|TRBV7-3|TRBJ1-1
CASSTTQGTSGTEAFF
TGTGCCAGCAGCACCACGCAGGGTACGTCCGGCACTGAAGCTTTCTTT
>-|TRBD1|TRBV19|TRBJ1-4
CASSPNRGRIEKLFF
TGTGCCAGTAGTCCCAACAGGGGGCGGATTGAAAAACTGTTTTTT
>-|TRBD1|TRBV2|TRBJ2-5
CASSEAGQGAMTQYF
TGTGCCAGCAGTGAAGCGGGACAGGGGGCTATGACCCAGTACTTC
>-|TRBD2|TRBV19|TRBJ2-3
CASSPGGSTDTQYF
TGTGCCAGTAGTCCGGGAGGGAGCACAGATACGCAGTATTTT
>-|-|TRBV12-5|TRBJ1-1
CASGLVRWRTPTEAFF
TGTGCTAGTGGTTTGGTCCGGTGGAGGACTCCCACTGAAGCTTTCTTT
>-|TRBD2|TRBV5-6|TRBJ2-2
CASSLRGGDTGELFF
TGTGCCAGCAGCTTAAGGGGAGGGGACACCGGGGAGCTGTTTTTT
>-|-|TRBV4-3|TRBJ1-1
CASSQDFSGRGAFF
TGCGCCAGCAGCCAGGATTTTTCCGGGAGGGGGGCTTTCTTT